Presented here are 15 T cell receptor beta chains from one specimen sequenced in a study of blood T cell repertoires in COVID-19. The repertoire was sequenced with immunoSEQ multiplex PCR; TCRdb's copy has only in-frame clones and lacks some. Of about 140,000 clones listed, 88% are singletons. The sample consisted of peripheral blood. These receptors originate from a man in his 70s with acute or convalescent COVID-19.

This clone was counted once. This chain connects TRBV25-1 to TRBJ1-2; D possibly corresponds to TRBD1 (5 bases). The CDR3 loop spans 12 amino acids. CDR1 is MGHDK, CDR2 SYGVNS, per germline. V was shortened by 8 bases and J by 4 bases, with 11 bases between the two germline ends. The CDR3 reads CASQDRAYGYTF. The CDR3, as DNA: TGTGCCAGCCAAGACAGAGCCTATGGCTACACCTTC.

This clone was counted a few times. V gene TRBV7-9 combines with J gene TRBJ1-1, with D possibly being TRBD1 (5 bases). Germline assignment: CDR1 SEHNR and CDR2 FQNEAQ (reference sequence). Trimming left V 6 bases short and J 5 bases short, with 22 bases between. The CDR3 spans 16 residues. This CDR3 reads CASSPPGVGAPTEAFF. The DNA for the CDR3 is TGTGCCAGCAGTCCTCCCGGAGTTGGGGCGCCGACTGAAGCTTTCTTT. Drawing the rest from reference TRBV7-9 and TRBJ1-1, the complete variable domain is DTGVSQNPRHKITKRGQNVTFRCDPISEHNRLYWYRQTLGQGPEFLTYFQNEAQLEKSRLLSDRFSAERPKGSFSTLEIQRTEQGDSAMYLCASSPPGVGAPTEAFFGQGTRLTVV.

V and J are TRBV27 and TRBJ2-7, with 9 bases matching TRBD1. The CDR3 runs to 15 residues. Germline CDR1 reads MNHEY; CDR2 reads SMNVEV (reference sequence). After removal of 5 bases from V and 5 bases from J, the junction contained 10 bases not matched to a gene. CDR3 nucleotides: TGTGCCAGCAGTCCCCTCACAGGGGGCAACGACGAGCAGTACTTC. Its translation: CASSPLTGGNDEQYF.

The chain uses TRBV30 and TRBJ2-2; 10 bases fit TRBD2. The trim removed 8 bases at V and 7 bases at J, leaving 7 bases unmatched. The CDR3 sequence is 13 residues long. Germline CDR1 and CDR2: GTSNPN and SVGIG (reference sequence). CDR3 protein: CAGTSGALGELFF. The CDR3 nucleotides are TGTGCCGGAACTAGCGGGGCTCTCGGGGAGCTGTTTTTT.

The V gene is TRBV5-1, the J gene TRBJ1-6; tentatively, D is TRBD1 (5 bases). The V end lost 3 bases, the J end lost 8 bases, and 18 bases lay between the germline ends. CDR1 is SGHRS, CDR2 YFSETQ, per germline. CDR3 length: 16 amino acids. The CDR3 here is CASSSRQSLGDSPLHF. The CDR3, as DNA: TGCGCCAGCAGCTCGCGACAGTCACTCGGTGATTCACCCCTCCACTTT.

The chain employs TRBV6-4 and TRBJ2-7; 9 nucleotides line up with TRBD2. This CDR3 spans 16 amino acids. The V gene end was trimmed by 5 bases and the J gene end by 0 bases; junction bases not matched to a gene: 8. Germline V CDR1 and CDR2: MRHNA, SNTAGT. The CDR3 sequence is CASSLSSGVSSYEQYF. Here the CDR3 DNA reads TGTGCCAGCAGTCTTTCTAGCGGGGTTAGCTCCTACGAGCAGTACTTC.

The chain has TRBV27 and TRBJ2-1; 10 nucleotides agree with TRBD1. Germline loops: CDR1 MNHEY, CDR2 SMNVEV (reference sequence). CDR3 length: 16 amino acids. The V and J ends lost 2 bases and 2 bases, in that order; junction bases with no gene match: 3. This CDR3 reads CASSLQGQGTYNEQFF. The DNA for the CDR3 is TGTGCCAGCAGTTTACAGGGACAGGGGACCTACAATGAGCAGTTCTTC.

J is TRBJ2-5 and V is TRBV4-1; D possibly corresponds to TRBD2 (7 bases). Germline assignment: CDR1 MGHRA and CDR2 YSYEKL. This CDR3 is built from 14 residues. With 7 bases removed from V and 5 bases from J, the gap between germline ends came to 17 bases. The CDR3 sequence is CASKSEGGRETQYF. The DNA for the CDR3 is TGCGCCAGCAAAAGCGAGGGGGGGCGGGAGACCCAGTACTTC.

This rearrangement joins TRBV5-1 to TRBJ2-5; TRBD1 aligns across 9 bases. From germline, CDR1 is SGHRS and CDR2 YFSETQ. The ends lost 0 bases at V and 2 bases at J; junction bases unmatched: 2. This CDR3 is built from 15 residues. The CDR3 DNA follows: TGCGCCAGCAGCTTGGGGGACAGGGATCAAGAGACCCAGTACTTC. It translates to CASSLGDRDQETQYF. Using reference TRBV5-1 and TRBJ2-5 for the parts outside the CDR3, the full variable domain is KAGVTQTPRYLIKTRGQQVTLSCSPISGHRSVSWYQQTPGQGLQFLFEYFSETQRNKGNFPGRFSGRQFSNSRSEMNVSTLELGDSALYLCASSLGDRDQETQYFGPGTRLLVL.

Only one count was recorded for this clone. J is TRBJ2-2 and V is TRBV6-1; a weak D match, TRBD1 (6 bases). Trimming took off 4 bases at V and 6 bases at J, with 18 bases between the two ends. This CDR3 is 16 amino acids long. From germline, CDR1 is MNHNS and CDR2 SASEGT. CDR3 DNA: TGTGCCAGCAGTGGGCCTCGGGACATAGGGTCCGGGGAGCTGTTTTTT. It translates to CASSGPRDIGSGELFF.

CDR3 protein: CASSEFGAGSSETQYF. The CDR3 DNA reads as TGCGCCAGCAGTGAGTTCGGAGCGGGGTCCTCGGAGACCCAGTACTTC. This sequence joins TRBV10-1 and TRBJ2-5; 7 bases agree with TRBD2. This CDR3 contains 16 residues. V was pared by 1 base and J by 5 bases, with 10 bases of the junction left unmatched. Per germline, CDR1 WNHNN and CDR2 SYGVQD (reference sequence).

This CDR3 is CASSVQGDSWNSPLHF. CDR3 DNA sequence: TGTGCCAGCAGCGTCCAGGGGGACAGTTGGAATTCACCCCTCCACTTT. This sequence joins TRBV9 and TRBJ1-6, with 7 bases that match TRBD1. The CDR3 spans 16 residues. Germline trimming cut 2 bases from V and 7 bases from J; bases unmatched to any gene: 9. Germline V gene data show CDR1 as SGDLS and CDR2 as YYNGEE.

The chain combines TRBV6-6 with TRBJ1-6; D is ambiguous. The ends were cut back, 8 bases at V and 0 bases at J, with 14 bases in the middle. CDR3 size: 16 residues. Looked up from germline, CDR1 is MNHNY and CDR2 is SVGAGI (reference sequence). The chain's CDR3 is CASLPGWSSYNSPLHF. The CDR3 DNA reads TGTGCCAGCCTCCCCGGGTGGAGCTCCTATAATTCACCCCTCCACTTT.

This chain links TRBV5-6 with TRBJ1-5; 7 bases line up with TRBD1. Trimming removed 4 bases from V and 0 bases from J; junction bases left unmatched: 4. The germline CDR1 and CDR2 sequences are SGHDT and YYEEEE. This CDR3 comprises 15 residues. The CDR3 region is CASSPNRGSNQPQHF. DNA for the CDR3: TGTGCCAGCAGCCCCAACAGGGGTAGCAATCAGCCCCAGCATTTT.

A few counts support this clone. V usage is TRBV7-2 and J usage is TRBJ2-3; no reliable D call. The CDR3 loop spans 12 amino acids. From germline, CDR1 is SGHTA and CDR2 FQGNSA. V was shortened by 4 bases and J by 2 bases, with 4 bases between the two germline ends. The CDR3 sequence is CASSYSTDTQYF. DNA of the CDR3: TGTGCCAGCAGCTACTCCACAGATACGCAGTATTTT.